These 31 T cell receptor beta chains originate from one sample sequenced in a study of human T cells and chemical hapten exposure. This sample's time point: pre-sensitization, week 0. Treatment: therapeutic diphenylcyclopropenone sensitization with weekly scalp DPC. MiXCR, run by TCRdb on the RACE reads, gives a single entry per CDR3 protein. The sample shows about 92,000 distinct CDR3 sequences, roughly a tenth of them seen only once. This specimen was whole blood, taken in connection with sensitization to the hapten diphenylcyclopropenone (DPC). The receptors derive from a woman aged 40 to 49 with alopecia areata. Some clones in this sample may be carry-over from other donors' samples.

This clonotype was seen repeatedly, ten times or more. The chain recombines TRBV5-6 with TRBJ2-5; tentative D call: TRBD1 (6 bases). The germline V gene encodes CDR1 SGHDT and CDR2 YYEEEE. V lost 0 bases to trimming and J lost 6 bases, with 12 bases between them. This CDR3 has 14 amino acids. This chain's CDR3 is CASSLAAGVKTQYF. The DNA of the CDR3 is TGTGCCAGCAGCTTGGCGGCAGGGGTGAAGACCCAGTACTTC.

This clonotype was counted at least ten times. The J gene is TRBJ2-7, the V gene TRBV6-5, with D perhaps matching TRBD2 (5 bases). The CDR3 runs 14 residues. Germline V CDR1 and CDR2: MNHEY, SVGAGI. V gave up 5 bases and J gave up 2 bases, with 13 bases separating them. CDR3 amino acids: CASSLRLTPYEQYF. In nucleotides, the CDR3 is TGTGCCAGCAGTCTACGACTAACCCCCTACGAGCAGTACTTC.

The chain links TRBV7-9 to TRBJ1-2; 10 bases align to TRBD1. The CDR3 is made up of 15 amino acids. V shed 4 bases and J 4 bases; nucleotides not matched to a gene: 6. In germline, CDR1 is SEHNR, CDR2 FQNEAQ (reference sequence). CDR3: CASSSTGGEVYGYTF. As DNA, the CDR3 is TGTGCCAGCAGCTCGACAGGGGGCGAAGTCTATGGCTACACCTTC. Supplemented by reference TRBV7-9 and TRBJ1-2, the full variable domain reads DTGVSQNPRHKITKRGQNVTFRCDPISEHNRLYWYRQTLGQGPEFLTYFQNEAQLEKSRLLSDRFSAERPKGSFSTLEIQRTEQGDSAMYLCASSSTGGEVYGYTFGSGTRLTVV.

This clonotype was picked up many times. Likely a read error: the CDR3 ends without its conserved phenylalanine or tryptophan. The DNA is omitted, as the CDR3 cannot be located on it reliably, and the CDR3 follows TCRdb's listing. V and J are TRBV3-1 and TRBJ1-1; no check of the table's D call, TRBD1, against the DNA was made. Germline values: CDR1 LGHDT, CDR2 YNNKEL (reference sequence). The CDR3 extends over 13 residues, inclusive of both ends. Here the CDR3 reads CASSHRPGEGQRL.

This clonotype appeared many times. This chain joins TRBV5-1 and TRBJ2-3; D possibly matches TRBD1 or TRBD2 (5 bases each). The V gene's germline CDR1 is SGHRS and CDR2 YFSETQ. This CDR3 has 16 residues. Trimming took off 1 base at V and 0 bases at J, with 12 bases between the two ends. This chain's CDR3 is CASSLRGAASTDTQYF. The CDR3 coding sequence is TGCGCCAGCAGCTTGAGGGGAGCCGCTAGCACAGATACGCAGTATTTT. Using reference TRBV5-1 and TRBJ2-3 for the parts outside the CDR3, the full variable domain is KAGVTQTPRYLIKTRGQQVTLSCSPISGHRSVSWYQQTPGQGLQFLFEYFSETQRNKGNFPGRFSGRQFSNSRSEMNVSTLELGDSALYLCASSLRGAASTDTQYFGPGTRLTVL.

This clonotype was counted many times. This rearrangement joins TRBV24-1 to TRBJ2-5, with D maybe TRBD1 (6 bases). Germline CDR1 is KGHDR and CDR2 is SFDVKD. Trimming cost V 6 bases and J 0 bases, with 10 bases left between them. The length of the CDR3 is 14 residues. The CDR3 is CATSHRENQETQYF. For the CDR3, the DNA is TGTGCCACCAGTCACAGGGAGAACCAAGAGACCCAGTACTTC.

In this sample, this clonotype turned up many times. V and J are TRBV6-2 or TRBV6-3 and TRBJ2-3, with 14 bases matching TRBD2. With 2 bases clipped from V and 0 bases from J, the junction kept 16 bases outside the gene matches. CDR3 size: 22 residues. CDR1 and CDR2 (germline): MNHEY, SVGEGT. The DNA for the CDR3 is TGTGCCAGCAGTTACCCCGTCCAGACTAGCGGGGGGGACTTTGGAAGCACAGATACGCAGTATTTT. As protein: CASSYPVQTSGGDFGSTDTQYF.

The CDR3 region is CATSAGSYEQYF. The DNA for the CDR3 is TGTGCCACCAGTGCCGGTTCCTACGAGCAGTACTTC. The chain links TRBV24-1 to TRBJ2-7; no reliable D call. Trimming removed 5 bases from V and 1 base from J, with 5 bases in between. Germline CDR1 reads KGHDR; CDR2 reads SFDVKD. CDR3 length: 12 residues.

This clonotype occurred many times. The V call is TRBV7-9, the J call TRBJ2-3; the match to TRBD2 covers 7 bases. This CDR3 is built from 15 residues. In germline, CDR1 is SEHNR, CDR2 FQNEAQ (reference sequence). Trimming at V came to 1 base and at J to 4 bases, leaving 5 bases not matched to a gene. In DNA, the CDR3 is TGTGCCAGCAGCTTAGTCCCGGGAGGCCCAGATACGCAGTATTTT. This encodes CASSLVPGGPDTQYF.

The chain uses TRBV6-5 and TRBJ2-7; 9 nucleotides align to TRBD1. CDR1 is MNHEY, CDR2 SVGAGI, per germline. This CDR3 spans 15 amino acids. Trimming at V came to 6 bases and at J to 5 bases, leaving 11 bases not matched to a gene. The CDR3: CASSRPGQGINEQYF. CDR3 in DNA: TGTGCCAGCAGCCGACCGGGACAGGGTATCAACGAGCAGTACTTC.

The table lists this clonotype with many counts. The chain links TRBV27 to TRBJ2-7; unclear D gene. Germline V gene lookup returns CDR1 MNHEY and CDR2 SMNVEV (reference sequence). The CDR3 length is 13 residues. With 6 bases removed from V and 3 bases from J, the gap between germline ends came to 12 bases. The DNA of the CDR3 is TGTGCCAGCAGCCGCCGGGTCGACTACGAGCAGTACTTC. This codes for CASSRRVDYEQYF.

Comments on this clonotype: Germline is not matched at one junction end, which may reflect a read error. The chain employs TRBV7-3 and TRBJ2-3; D is ambiguous. The CDR3 is made up of 14 amino acids. CDR1 is SGHTA, CDR2 FQGTGA, per germline. CDR3 residues: CASSLTGSKDTQYF. In nucleotides, the CDR3 is TGTGCCAGCAGCTTAACGGGAAGCAAAGATACGCAGTATTTT. The variable domain in full, completed from reference TRBV7-3 and TRBJ2-3, reads GAGVSQTPSNKVTEKGKYVELRCDPISGHTALYWYRQSLGQGPEFLIYFQGTGAADDSGLPNDRFFAVRPEGSVSTLKIQRTERGDSAVYLCASSLTGSKDTQYFGPGTRLTVL.

This clonotype appeared many times. This chain joins TRBV4-1 and TRBJ2-5; 7 nucleotides line up with TRBD1. This CDR3 region has 16 residues. The J segment lost 4 bases and the V segment lost 1 base, leaving 9 bases of the junction unmatched. CDR1 and CDR2 from the germline V gene are MGHRA and YSYEKL. The CDR3 reads CASSQGSWDRVETQYF. The DNA of the CDR3 is TGCGCCAGCAGCCAAGGATCGTGGGACAGAGTAGAGACCCAGTACTTC.

This clonotype was seen repeatedly, ten times or more. The chain links TRBV7-8 to TRBJ1-1, with unresolved D. Per the germline V gene, CDR1 is SGHVS and CDR2 is FQNEAQ. Trimming removed 0 bases from V and 6 bases from J, with 11 bases in between. The CDR3 contains 14 residues. For the CDR3, the DNA is TGTGCCAGCAGCTTAGCGCCTGGCGGGGCTGAAGCTTTCTTT. Protein product: CASSLAPGGAEAFF.

V is TRBV23-1 and J is TRBJ2-7, with a weak D call TRBD2 (7 bases). TRBV23-1 is labeled an ORF, and its function is uncertain. The CDR3 has 15 residues. V was pared by 4 bases and J by 3 bases, with 16 bases between. The CDR3 DNA follows: TGCGCCAGCAGTCCCTACAAGGGGGGGGTCTACGAGCAGTACTTC. Protein product: CASSPYKGGVYEQYF.

This clonotype turned up a few times. V usage is TRBV7-8 and J usage is TRBJ2-5; 8 nucleotides line up with TRBD2. Germline CDR1 SGHVS, CDR2 FQNEAQ. The V segment lost 5 bases and the J segment 4 bases; nucleotides outside the gene matches: 6. This CDR3 has 14 amino acids. This CDR3 is CASSPGGERETQYF. The CDR3 region has the DNA TGTGCCAGCAGCCCGGGGGGGGAGCGAGAGACCCAGTACTTC.

The table lists this clonotype with many counts. This sequence joins TRBV7-9 and TRBJ2-5; no firm D call. Germline lookup yields CDR1 SEHNR and CDR2 FQNEAQ (reference sequence). V was trimmed by 8 bases and J by 1 base, leaving 8 bases between them. CDR3 length: 12 residues. The DNA of the CDR3 is TGTGCCAGCTCACTACCCCAAGAGACCCAGTACTTC. It specifies CASSLPQETQYF. Full variable domain (outside the CDR3, taken from reference TRBV7-9 and TRBJ2-5): DTGVSQNPRHKITKRGQNVTFRCDPISEHNRLYWYRQTLGQGPEFLTYFQNEAQLEKSRLLSDRFSAERPKGSFSTLEIQRTEQGDSAMYLCASSLPQETQYFGPGTRLLVL.

The chain carries TRBV7-8 and TRBJ1-4, with 7 positions matching TRBD1. V shed 2 bases, J shed 7 bases, and the junction held 7 bases outside the gene matches. The CDR3 sequence is 15 residues long. CDR1 and CDR2 (germline): SGHVS, FQNEAQ. In DNA form, the CDR3 reads TGTGCCAGCAGCTTAAGGGGGCGGGGGATTGAAAAACTGTTTTTT. It encodes CASSLRGRGIEKLFF.

This clonotype occurred a few times. The rearrangement joins TRBV7-3 to TRBJ2-3; 9 nucleotides agree with TRBD2. Losses at the gene ends were 5 bases for V and 3 bases for J; bases not matched to a gene: 9. Germline CDR1 is SGHTA and CDR2 is FQGTGA. This CDR3 region has 16 residues. The CDR3 is CASSEETSGATDTQYF. In DNA, the CDR3 is TGTGCCAGCAGCGAGGAGACTAGCGGAGCAACAGATACGCAGTATTTT.

This clonotype was counted ten times or more. The chain joins TRBV5-1 to TRBJ2-1, with 8 positions matching TRBD1. The CDR3 consists of 13 residues. In germline, CDR1 is SGHRS, CDR2 YFSETQ. J was trimmed by 8 bases and V by 5 bases; bases with no gene match: 6. The CDR3 spells CASRDGQGYEQFF. Written as DNA, the CDR3 is TGCGCCAGCAGGGACGGACAGGGCTATGAGCAGTTCTTC.

The gene calls are TRBV6-5 and TRBJ2-3; D remains ambiguous. V lost 2 bases and J 0 bases, leaving 6 bases between the germline ends. This CDR3 is built from 14 residues. CDR1 and CDR2 from the germline V gene are MNHEY and SVGAGI. The CDR3 protein is CASSYAYSTDTQYF. In DNA, the CDR3 is TGTGCCAGCAGTTACGCATACAGCACAGATACGCAGTATTTT.

This clonotype was seen a handful of times. The gene calls are TRBV29-1 and TRBJ2-7; TRBD2 might be the D (6 bases). CDR1 and CDR2 from the germline V gene are SQVTM and ANQGSEA. The CDR3 is 13 amino acids. Trimming took 4 bases from V and 4 from J, leaving 14 bases between them. CDR3 nucleotides: TGCAGCGTTGCTAGGGACTCCGATTACGAGCAGTACTTC. Protein product: CSVARDSDYEQYF.

The table lists this clonotype with many counts. The rearrangement uses TRBV9 and TRBJ2-4; maybe TRBD1 (6 bases). Trimming took off 0 bases at V and 4 bases at J, with 8 bases between the two ends. The CDR3 spans 14 residues. Looked up from germline, CDR1 is SGDLS and CDR2 is YYNGEE. The CDR3: CASSVDRAKNIQYF. CDR3 nucleotides: TGTGCCAGCAGCGTAGACAGGGCGAAAAACATTCAGTACTTC.

This clonotype was recorded at least ten times. The V gene is TRBV7-8, the J gene TRBJ2-5; tentative D call: TRBD1 (6 bases). Germline CDR1 SGHVS, CDR2 FQNEAQ. V shed 1 base and J shed 3 bases, with 18 bases lying between them. The CDR3 is 17 residues long. In DNA form, the CDR3 reads TGTGCCAGCAGCTTAGATTATCTGCGACAGGTGGAAGAGACCCAGTACTTC. Encoded protein: CASSLDYLRQVEETQYF. Combining the CDR3 with reference TRBV7-8 and TRBJ2-5 gives the whole variable domain GAGVSQSPRYKVAKRGQDVALRCDPISGHVSLFWYQQALGQGPEFLTYFQNEAQLDKSGLPSDRFFAERPEGSVSTLKIQRTQQEDSAVYLCASSLDYLRQVEETQYFGPGTRLLVL.

The chain joins TRBV6-2 or TRBV6-3 to TRBJ2-1; no reliable D call. V was clipped by 5 bases and J by 3 bases, with 8 bases between them. Germline lookup yields CDR1 MNHEY and CDR2 SVGEGT. The CDR3 sequence is 13 residues long. CDR3 region: CASSNIYYNEQFF. CDR3 DNA sequence: TGTGCCAGCAGTAACATATACTACAATGAGCAGTTCTTC.

The sample holds many counts of this clonotype. The chain is built from TRBV7-8 and TRBJ1-5; 7 bases match TRBD1. The germline CDR1 and CDR2 sequences are SGHVS and FQNEAQ. There are 16 residues in the CDR3. V lost 0 bases and J lost 4; bases outside the gene matches: 6. As DNA, the CDR3 is TGTGCCAGCAGCTTAGCCCAGGGGACAGTGAATCAGCCCCAGCATTTT. Translation gives CASSLAQGTVNQPQHF.

This clonotype has just a few counts. This CDR3 is CASSPGRRPQHF. In DNA form, the CDR3 reads TGTGCCAGCAGCCCTGGGCGCAGGCCCCAGCATTTT. This chain connects TRBV12-3 or TRBV12-4 to TRBJ1-5; no reliable D call. This CDR3 has 12 amino acids. Trimming stripped 6 bases from V and 9 bases from J, with 12 bases between.

The rearrangement joins TRBV11-3 to TRBJ2-1; unclear D gene. CDR1 is SGHNT and CDR2 is YENEEA in the germline V gene. The CDR3 has 13 residues. V was pared by 5 bases and J by 7 bases, with 12 bases between. Here the CDR3 DNA reads TGTGCCAGCAGCCGGCCGTTTTGGAATGAGCAGTTCTTC. Translation gives CASSRPFWNEQFF.

This clonotype came up many times. The chain combines TRBV9 with TRBJ1-2; D unclear. V was pared by 0 bases and J by 2 bases, with 8 bases between. Germline CDR1 and CDR2: SGDLS and YYNGEE. This CDR3 spans 14 amino acids. The CDR3 DNA sequence: TGTGCCAGCAGCGTAGGGACCCTGAACTATGGCTACACCTTC. This gives the protein CASSVGTLNYGYTF.

This sequence joins TRBV18 and TRBJ1-1; D is unresolved. The length of the CDR3 is 15 residues. Trimming stripped 3 bases from V and 2 bases from J, with 13 bases between. Germline values: CDR1 KGHSH, CDR2 LQKENI. In nucleotides, the CDR3 is TGTGCCAGCTCACCCCGTGAGGTGTTCAACACTGAAGCTTTCTTT. Translated: CASSPREVFNTEAFF. The variable domain in full, with the rest retrieved from reference TRBV18 and TRBJ1-1, is NAGVMQNPRHLVRRRGQEARLRCSPMKGHSHVYWYRQLPEEGLKFMVYLQKENIIDESGMPKERFSAEFPKEGPSILRIQQVVRGDSAAYFCASSPREVFNTEAFFGQGTRLTVV.

V and J are TRBV19 and TRBJ2-5; no clear D. The CDR3 contains 12 residues. The germline V gene encodes CDR1 LNHDA and CDR2 SQIVND (reference sequence). Trimming took 3 bases from V and 0 from J, leaving 2 bases between them. CDR3 sequence (DNA): TGTGCCAGTAGTATGGACCAAGAGACCCAGTACTTC. As protein: CASSMDQETQYF.